One T cell receptor (beta chain) is described in this entry. This clone's antigen is unknown. Per-nucleotide qualities are absent, and no much larger clonotype sits a single base away. All of the isolated RNA was reverse transcribed with the High Capacity cDNA Reverse Transcription Kit, so expressed TCRB transcripts were sequenced. Deep immunoSEQ sequencing was performed on naive, central memory and regulatory T cell samples, with an average of around 3.4 million total reads per sample. Sorted cells were lysed in RLT buffer, and RNA was extracted using DNase-treated RNeasy Micro or Mini kits according to cell number. To prevent cross-contamination, every cell subset was processed on its own, while patient and healthy donor samples were processed together. The immunoSEQ multiplex PCR was used to amplify TCRB sequences from cDNA, yielding 87-bp fragments that span the CDR3 region. Amplicons were sequenced on the Illumina HiSeq platform. Per the source publication's procedure: Synthetic template baselines were used to correct PCR bias computationally, reads within Hamming distance 2 were collapsed together, and singletons that could not be merged were discarded. Reads were aligned against IMGT so that V, D and J genes, CDR3 length and insertions or deletions at six rearrangement sites could be assigned. Within each subset, clonotype counts were normalized to the number of sorted cells before true diversity and Gini coefficients were calculated with the tcR R package. Repertoire sharing was quantified using the overlap coefficient calculated on TCRB nucleotide sequences. The table comes from immuneACCESS by way of TCRdb, which keeps in-frame sequences with V and J called. Part of the clones is missing from these tables; in studies checked, under half for an unresolved V gene and the rest for unknown reasons. V and J calls and clone size are copied from that table; D and trimming were computed from the DNA. Within this sample are 240,000 or so clones, with 27% of them counted one time only. Jointly, the top ten make up 3.5% to 4.5% of the sample.

The source of the sample is a study of beta chain features in type 1 diabetes (dated by TCRdb to 2016 to 2019). Regarding the study in general: Mean age, gender distribution, total cell number and subset yield did not differ between patients and healthy donors. A total of 85 million to 140 million sorted cells were examined across all samples, and a strong correlation was observed between cell number per subset and RNA yield. In the study, recently diagnosed type 1 diabetes patients and matched healthy donors were compared on the TCRB repertoires of their sorted circulating CD4+ T cell subsets. Whereas all 30 or so donors provided naive and central memory subsets, regulatory and stem cell-like memory subsets were isolated from just 8 patients and roughly 8 healthy donors.

V was cut back by 5 bases and J by 5 bases, leaving a gap of 26 bases between them. CDR1 and CDR2 (MNHEY, SMNVEV) derive from the germline V gene (reference sequence). The cysteine opens and the phenylalanine closes a CDR3 of 18 amino acids. Only CDR3 DNA remains: 54 bases, in frame from the first base. Summary of the overall study and its limitations: Naive, central memory and regulatory TCRB repertoires appeared to be more similar among patients than among healthy donors. Because small numbers of individuals were included in the HLA sub-analyses, any influence of HLA type on TCRB rearrangement was left unresolved. Type 1 diabetes patients showed a moderate but significant shortening of TCRB CDR3 length in all four CD4+ subsets. At VDJ recombination sites, type 1 diabetes patients had fewer insertions and more deleted nucleotides, which implies abnormalities in thymic rearrangement. Shorter templates might be favored by PCR, yet because patient and control samples were amplified and corrected together, any such skew would affect both groups equally. Because cDNA was sequenced instead of genomic DNA, activated cells with high expression could be over-represented, although the groups did not differ in activation or CD3 levels.

From each donor, a single peripheral blood sample of about 100 mL on average was drawn into heparinised tubes. Naive, central memory, regulatory and stem cell-like memory CD4+ T cells were sorted on a BD FACSAria II using a panel including CD45RO, CCR7, CD25, CD127, CD95 and CD27. Purity was above 98% for every sorted population. PBMCs were isolated immediately by Lymphoprep density gradient centrifugation and stained directly without culture. So that batch effects would be minimized, each experiment stained and sorted samples in pairs, pairing one healthy donor with one patient. Recombination joined TRBV27 with TRBJ2-3; TRBD2 is a weak D gene call, 5 bases matching. This sequence was found in a man aged 30 to 39 in good health. Sequencing was carried out using central memory CD4+ T cells from blood. CDR3 region: CASSLALVDLKRGDTQYF. DNA sequence: TGTGCCAGCAGTCTCGCCCTCGTTGACCTTAAACGGGGAGATACGCAGTATTTT.